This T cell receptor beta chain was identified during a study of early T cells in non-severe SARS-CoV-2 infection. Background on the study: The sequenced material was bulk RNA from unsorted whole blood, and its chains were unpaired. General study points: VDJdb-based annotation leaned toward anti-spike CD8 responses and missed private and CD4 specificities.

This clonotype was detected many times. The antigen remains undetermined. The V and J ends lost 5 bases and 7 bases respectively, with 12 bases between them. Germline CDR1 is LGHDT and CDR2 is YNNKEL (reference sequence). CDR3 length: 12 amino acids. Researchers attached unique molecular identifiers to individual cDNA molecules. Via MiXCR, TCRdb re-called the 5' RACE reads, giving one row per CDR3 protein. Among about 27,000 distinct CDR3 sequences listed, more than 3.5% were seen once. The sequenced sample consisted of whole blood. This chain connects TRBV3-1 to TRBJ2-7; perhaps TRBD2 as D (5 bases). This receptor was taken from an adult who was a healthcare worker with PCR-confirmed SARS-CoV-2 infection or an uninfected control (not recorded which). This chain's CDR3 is CASSGGRWEQYF. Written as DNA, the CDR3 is TGTGCCAGCAGCGGCGGGCGGTGGGAGCAGTACTTC.